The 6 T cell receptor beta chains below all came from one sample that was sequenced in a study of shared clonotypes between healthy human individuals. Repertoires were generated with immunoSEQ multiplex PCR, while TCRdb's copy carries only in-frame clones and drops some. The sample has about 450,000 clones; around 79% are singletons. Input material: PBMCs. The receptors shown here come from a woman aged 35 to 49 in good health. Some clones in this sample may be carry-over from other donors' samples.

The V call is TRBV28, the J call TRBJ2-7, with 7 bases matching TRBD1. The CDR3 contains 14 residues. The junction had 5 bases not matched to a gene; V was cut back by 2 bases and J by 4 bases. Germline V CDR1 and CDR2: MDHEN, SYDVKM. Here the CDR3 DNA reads TGTGCCAGCAGTTTACGACAGGGCGGGTACGAGCAGTACTTC. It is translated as CASSLRQGGYEQYF.

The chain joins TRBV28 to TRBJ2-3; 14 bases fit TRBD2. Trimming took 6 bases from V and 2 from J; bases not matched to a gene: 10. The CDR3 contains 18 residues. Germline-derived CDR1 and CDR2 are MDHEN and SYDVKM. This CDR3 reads CASSSIGTSGSHTDTQYF. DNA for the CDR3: TGTGCCAGCAGCTCTATAGGGACTAGCGGGAGCCACACAGATACGCAGTATTTT.

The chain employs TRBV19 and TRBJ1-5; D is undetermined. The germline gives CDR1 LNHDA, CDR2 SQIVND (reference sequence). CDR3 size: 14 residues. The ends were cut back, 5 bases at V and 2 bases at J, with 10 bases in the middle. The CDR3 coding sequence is TGTGCCAGTAGTTGGAGGTTGGGCAATCAGCCCCAGCATTTT. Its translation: CASSWRLGNQPQHF. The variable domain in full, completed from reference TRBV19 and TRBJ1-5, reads DGGITQSPKYLFRKEGQNVTLSCEQNLNHDAMYWYRQDPGQGLRLIYYSQIVNDFQKGDIAEGYSVSREKKESFPLTVTSAQKNPTAFYLCASSWRLGNQPQHFGDGTRLSIL.

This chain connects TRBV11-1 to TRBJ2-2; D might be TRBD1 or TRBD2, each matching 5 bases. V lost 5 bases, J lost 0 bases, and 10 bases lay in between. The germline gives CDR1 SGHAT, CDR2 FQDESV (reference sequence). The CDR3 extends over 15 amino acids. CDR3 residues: CASSPRGANTGELFF. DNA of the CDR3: TGTGCCAGCAGCCCCCGAGGGGCGAACACCGGGGAGCTGTTTTTT.

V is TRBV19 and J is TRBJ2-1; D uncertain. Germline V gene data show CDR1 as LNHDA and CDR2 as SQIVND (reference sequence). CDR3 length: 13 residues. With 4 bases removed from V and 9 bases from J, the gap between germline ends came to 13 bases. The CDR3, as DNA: TGTGCCAGTAGTAACTACGGACCGGGTGAGCAGTTCTTC. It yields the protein CASSNYGPGEQFF.

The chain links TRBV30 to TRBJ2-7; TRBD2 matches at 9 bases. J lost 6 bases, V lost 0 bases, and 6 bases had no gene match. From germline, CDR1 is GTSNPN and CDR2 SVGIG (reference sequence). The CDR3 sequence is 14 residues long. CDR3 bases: TGTGCCTGGAGTGTTGGGACTAGCTCCGTCGAGCAGTACTTC. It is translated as CAWSVGTSSVEQYF.